This TCR beta chain is drawn from a study of persistence of HIV-infected CD4 T cells (dated by TCRdb to 2019 to 2021). Describing the broader study: CMV- and HIV-1 Gag-responding CD4+ T cells were isolated from ART-treated individuals so that antigen-driven clonal expansion of HIV-1-infected cells could be examined. Cross-participant TCR cluster analysis included roughly 8 participants for CMV and over five participants for Gag. TCRbeta sequencing assessed the clonality of all cells in each sorted population, while proviral sequencing assessed the clonality of infected cells. Apart from a couple of participants who underwent leukapheresis at a single time point, peripheral blood samples of up to roughly 200 mL were collected from participants at multiple time points. The median time participants had been on suppressive ART was less than ten years. Overall results and qualifications from the work: Antigen-responding cells were enriched for degenerate expanded CDR3beta sequences, which suggests convergent selection of CD4+ responses to CMV and Gag. Bulk TCR analyses could not be limited to the rare CMV-responding cells that actually contained HIV-1 proviruses. Significantly lower TCRbeta richness was observed in CMV- and Gag-responding cells than in anti-CD3/anti-CD28-responding cells, and higher oligoclonality was observed in CMV-responding cells than in CD3/CD28-stimulated and Gag-responding cells. A correlation was observed between TCR oligoclonality and proviral oligoclonality within the same sorted populations. Few individuals were included in the study, and only a limited range of antigens was tested.

TCRbeta repertoires were sequenced from genomic DNA with the immunoSEQ hsTCRB assay version 4 in survey mode. For TCRbeta sequencing, genomic DNA was diluted to about 9.1 ng/uL, and up to 1 ug was used per sample. The published analysis was carried out like this. Analysis of the TCRbeta data was done in ImmunoSeq Analyzer 3.0, and diversity was computed on productive nucleotide rearrangements. Using the Immunarch R package, the improved Chao index served to estimate lower-bound TCR diversity and the Gini coefficient served to estimate clonality. When different nucleotide rearrangements encoded the same CDR3beta amino acid sequence, each rearrangement was treated as a distinct clonotype. TCRbeta sequences significantly enriched in antigen-responding cells relative to anti-CD3/anti-CD28-activated cells were identified by differential abundance analysis. GLIPH2 grouped TCRs by predicted peptide-MHC specificity, both within each participant and across combined participant data sets. TCRdb provides this immuneACCESS table in a form limited to in-frame rearrangements. Some clones are lacking; in checked studies, under half of them reflect an unresolved V gene, and why the rest are absent is not known. V, J and clone size are those of that table, while D and trimming were read from the DNA. Counted in this sample were 30,000 to 45,000 clones; 82% of them appeared once. 0.85% to 1% of the sample belongs to the ten largest clones.

The sample's treatment or condition label is to be understood as: suppressive antiretroviral therapy. A pool of overlapping HIV-1 Gag 15-mer peptides was used at about 1 ug per peptide per mL for cell stimulation. Memory CD4+ T cells that did not respond, being CD40L-negative, CD69-negative and CD45RO-high, were sorted as memory populations depleted of antigen-responding cells. HIV-1-infected adults in whom suppressive ART had been started during chronic infection were enrolled as participants. Plasma HIV-1 RNA had been undetectable (below 50 copies/mL) in participants for at least 4 years. To be included, a participant needed positive CMV serology and a CD4+ T cell count above 400 cells/uL. Before stimulation, PBMCs were isolated using density centrifugation and then depleted of CD8+ T cells. For approximately 18 hours, the CD8-depleted PBMCs were stimulated with anti-CD28/CD49d costimulation, a CD40-blocking antibody, and enfuvirtide to prevent new infections. Cell sorting was performed on a Beckman Coulter MoFlo Legacy or XDP sorter, and dead cells were excluded with propidium iodide. Genomic DNA was extracted using the QIAamp DNA Mini Kit for samples with more than one million cells and using the Quick-DNA Microprep Kit for all other samples.

Of note for this clone: This receptor's antigen is unknown. Base qualities are not provided; no much larger clone lies one nucleotide away.

V and J are trimmed by 4 bases and 3 bases, and the gene matches miss 3 bases of the junction. The CDR3, from cysteine to phenylalanine, totals 13 residues. Only the CDR3 DNA is retained, 39 bases long and in frame from the first base. Sequences SGHNT (CDR1) and YYREEE (CDR2) are obtained from the germline V gene (reference sequence). This specimen was cultured CD4+ T cells from PBMCs, taken from a patient who received antiretroviral therapy. Taken with the paper, the label for cell subset or site translates to: CD40L-CD69- CD45RO-high memory CD4 T cells not responding to Gag peptides. This clonotype originated in an adult with HIV. The donor label of this sample is uncertain. The chain uses TRBV5-4 and TRBJ1-2; the central 7 bases match TRBD1. The DNA sequence is TGTGCCAGCAGCCAGGGGGTAGACTATGGCTACACCTTC. This yields the protein CASSQGVDYGYTF.